These T cell receptor beta chains were read from a single sample in a study of OX40 agonist ivuxolimab in advanced cancers. Profiling relied on immunoSEQ multiplex PCR, and the TCRdb table lists in-frame clones only, not all of them. The sample has some 72,000 clones; 85% to 95% are singletons. Sequencing used CD4+ or CD8+ T cells sorted from blood, obtained in a trial of the OX40 agonist ivuxolimab. The receptor set was obtained from an adult with an advanced solid tumor such as melanoma, head and neck, liver or kidney cancer. The CDR3 runs from the conserved cysteine through the conserved F or W. D genes are given only for firm matches. Not all rows give a size; the values are once, few, many and, for expanded clones, a class.

j_call	v_call	d_call	clone_size	cdr3_nt	cdr3_aa
TRBJ1-1	TRBV4-3	NA	NA	TGCGCCAGCAGCCAAGAGATAGGGTTGTACACTGAAGCTTTCTTT	CASSQEIGLYTEAFF
TRBJ2-3	TRBV10-3	NA	NA	TGTGCCATCAGTGACGGGGGAAAAGAAGATACGCAGTATTTT	CAISDGGKEDTQYF
TRBJ1-2	TRBV7-6	TRBD1	NA	TGTGCCAGCAGCCCAGGACAGGGGGCTACCTATGGCTACACCTTC	CASSPGQGATYGYTF
TRBJ2-7	TRBV6-1	TRBD1	NA	TGTGCCAGCAGTCCAGGACAGGGGGCGTACGAGCAGTACTTC	CASSPGQGAYEQYF
TRBJ2-1	TRBV11-2	NA	few	TGTGCCAGCAGCTTGGAATCGGGCTTCGCGAATGAGCAGTTCTTC	CASSLESGFANEQFF
TRBJ1-5	TRBV5-6	TRBD1	NA	TGTGCCAGCAGTATTCAGGGGGGCAATCAGCCCCAGCATTTT	CASSIQGGNQPQHF
TRBJ2-7	TRBV4-3	TRBD1	NA	TGCGCCAGCAGCCATGGACAGGGGGGCTCCTACGAGCAGTACTTC	CASSHGQGGSYEQYF
TRBJ1-5	TRBV4-1	NA	NA	TGCGCCAGCAGCCAAGTGGTAGGGGATCAGCCCCAGCATTTT	CASSQVVGDQPQHF
TRBJ2-3	TRBV5-1	NA	once	TGCGCCAGCAGCTTCTCAGGGGTAGATACGCAGTATTTT	CASSFSGVDTQYF
TRBJ1-1	TRBV19	NA	NA	TGTGCCAGTAACCCCTTCAGGGACTGGAGCACTGAAGCTTTCTTT	CASNPFRDWSTEAFF
TRBJ1-5	TRBV19	TRBD1	NA	TGTGCCAGTACCCCCGGACAGGGCAATCAGCCCCAGCATTTT	CASTPGQGNQPQHF
TRBJ1-2	TRBV29-1	TRBD1	NA	TGCAGCGTCCCGGGACAGGGAGGGGCGAATGGCTACACCTTC	CSVPGQGGANGYTF
TRBJ2-3	TRBV5-6	NA	NA	TGTGCCAGCAGCTTGAGTATCACAGATACGCAGTATTTT	CASSLSITDTQYF
TRBJ2-7	TRBV10-1	NA	NA	TGCGCCAGGCCCCAGGTGGACAGAACCTACGAGCAGTACTTC	CARPQVDRTYEQYF